The clone carrying this T cell receptor (beta chain) was observed a handful of times. The antigen remains unidentified. This entry comes from a study of human T cells and chemical hapten exposure. For the library, individual cDNA molecules each received unique molecular identifiers. In TCRdb, the RACE reads were re-called with MiXCR into one record per CDR3 protein. The sample records more than 95,000 distinct CDR3 sequences, around 35% being singletons. Time point specified: patch test 3, about 24 weeks after DPC sensitization. Described treatment: therapeutic diphenylcyclopropenone sensitization with weekly scalp DPC. Suited to DPC and affected by alopecia, the donors ranged from 18 to 70 years old. Study-wide points: Each of the donors had alopecia, so their immune responses may not resemble those of healthy people. Relative to control repertoires, expanded TCRs gave rise to significantly more large CDR3 similarity clusters.

Trimming left V 0 bases short and J 9 bases short, with 12 bases between. Germline V gene sequence: CDR1 SGHDN, CDR2 FVKESK. The CDR3 loop spans 14 amino acids. The sequence derives from a man between 40 and 49 years old with alopecia areata. Some clones in this sample may be carry-over from other donors' samples. The sequenced sample was whole blood, obtained in connection with sensitization to the hapten diphenylcyclopropenone (DPC). The chain employs TRBV14 and TRBJ2-1; no clear D gene. CDR3 protein: CASSQEWSYGEQFF. The CDR3 coding sequence is TGTGCCAGCAGCCAAGAATGGTCCTACGGTGAGCAGTTCTTC.